This T cell receptor (beta chain) was observed in a study of control samples from healthy donors and cancer patients. V trimming: 3 bases; J trimming: 3 bases; junction bases outside the gene matches: 3. CDR1 and CDR2 from the germline V gene are SGHNT and YYREEE (reference sequence). The CDR3 runs to 13 residues. Clones were sequenced by immunoSEQ multiplex PCR, and TCRdb holds only the in-frame ones, with some missing. The table records about 230,000 clones, over 70% of them present only once. The TCR comes from a woman aged 55-69 years with lung cancer. Sequencing was done on a sample of PBMCs. The chain joins TRBV5-4 to TRBJ2-7, with 7 positions matching TRBD2. In nucleotides, the CDR3 is TGTGCCAGCAGCTGGGGGGGAAACTACGAGCAGTACTTC. Translated, it gives CASSWGGNYEQYF. Full variable domain (outside the CDR3, taken from reference TRBV5-4 and TRBJ2-7): ETGVTQSPTHLIKTRGQQVTLRCSSQSGHNTVSWYQQALGQGPQFIFQYYREEENGRGNFPPRFSGLQFPNYSSELNVNALELDDSALYLCASSWGGNYEQYFGPGTRLTVT.